This T cell receptor beta chain was sequenced during a study of identical twins. This clonotype has only a few counts. What it binds is not known. Looked up from germline, CDR1 is SGHDT and CDR2 is YYEEEE. V shed 4 bases, J shed 8 bases, and the junction held 15 bases outside the gene matches. CDR3 length: 16 amino acids. Regarding the study as a whole: Models, which agreed with sharing between unrelated individuals, nonetheless underestimated the out-of-frame TCR alpha sharing seen in monozygotic twins. In zero-insertion analyses, partial confounding could arise from invariant MAIT and iNKT cells. Low generation-probability sequences were in excess among twin-shared out-of-frame alpha sequences.

TCRdb reprocessed the 5' RACE reads with MiXCR, giving one entry per CDR3 protein. The sample yields hundreds of thousands of distinct CDR3 sequences, 12% seen once. The data also belong to a second study, concerning yellow fever vaccine responses in identical twins.

Sequences were obtained from PBMCs. The chain carries TRBV5-6 and TRBJ2-1, with 7 bases aligning to TRBD2. This sequence was found in a woman between 18 and 29 years old in good health. This chain's CDR3 is CASSALPRGSGYEQFF. CDR3 nucleotides: TGTGCCAGCAGCGCCCTCCCTCGCGGGAGTGGCTATGAGCAGTTCTTC.